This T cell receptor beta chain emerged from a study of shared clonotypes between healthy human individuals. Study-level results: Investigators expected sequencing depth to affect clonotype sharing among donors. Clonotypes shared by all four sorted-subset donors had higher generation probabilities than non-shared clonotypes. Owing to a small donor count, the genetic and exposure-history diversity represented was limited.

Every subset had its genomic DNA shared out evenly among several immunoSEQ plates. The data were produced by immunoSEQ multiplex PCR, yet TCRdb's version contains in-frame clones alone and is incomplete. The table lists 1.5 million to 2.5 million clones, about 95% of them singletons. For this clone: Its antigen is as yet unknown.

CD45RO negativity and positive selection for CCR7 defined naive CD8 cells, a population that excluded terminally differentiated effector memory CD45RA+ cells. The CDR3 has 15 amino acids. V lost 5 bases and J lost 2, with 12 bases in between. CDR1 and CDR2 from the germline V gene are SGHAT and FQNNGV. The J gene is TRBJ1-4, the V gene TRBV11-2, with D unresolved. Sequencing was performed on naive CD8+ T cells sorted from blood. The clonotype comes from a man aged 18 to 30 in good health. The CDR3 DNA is TGTGCCAGCAGCCCTGTGGGAGAGACTAATGAAAAACTGTTTTTT. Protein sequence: CASSPVGETNEKLFF.